A single sample gave rise to the 13 T cell receptor beta chains below, sequenced in a study of cytotoxic CD8 clonotypes in ibrutinib-treated CLL. This table comes from immunoSEQ multiplex PCR, and its TCRdb copy is limited to in-frame clones, with some not included. This table holds about 56,000 clones, approximately 52% found once. Sequenced material: PBMCs, taken after 24 months of ibrutinib treatment. The receptors here all came from a human donor with chronic lymphocytic leukemia.

This chain uses TRBV5-5 with TRBJ2-1; D is unresolved. The CDR3 length is 15 residues. Trimming shortened V by 3 bases and J by 2 bases, and 12 bases separated the two germline ends. In germline, CDR1 is SGHKS, CDR2 YYEKEE (reference sequence). DNA of the CDR3: TGTGCCAGCAGCTCGGCCGCGGTCGCCTACAATGAGCAGTTCTTC. Its translation: CASSSAAVAYNEQFF.

V usage is TRBV9 and J usage is TRBJ2-2, with a tentative D call TRBD1 (6 bases). Per the germline V gene, CDR1 is SGDLS and CDR2 is YYNGEE. V gave up 0 bases and J gave up 0 bases, with 9 bases separating them. The CDR3 contains 16 residues. This CDR3 reads CASSVVGQTNTGELFF. The CDR3 nucleotides read TGTGCCAGCAGCGTAGTTGGACAGACGAACACCGGGGAGCTGTTTTTT.

This chain connects TRBV5-4 to TRBJ1-2, with TRBD1 matching over 8 bases. The germline V gene has CDR1 SGHNT and CDR2 YYREEE (reference sequence). J lost 2 bases, V lost 0 bases, and 6 bases had no gene match. CDR3 size: 16 residues. This CDR3 is CASSLARQGANYGYTF. The CDR3 coding sequence is TGTGCCAGCAGCTTGGCGCGGCAGGGGGCCAACTATGGCTACACCTTC.

The chain recombines TRBV28 with TRBJ2-1; no firm D call. CDR3 size: 15 residues. Trimming took off 3 bases at V and 0 bases at J, with 9 bases between the two ends. In germline, CDR1 is MDHEN, CDR2 SYDVKM. The CDR3 here is CASSLQDSSYNEQFF. DNA of the CDR3: TGTGCCAGCAGTTTGCAGGATAGCTCCTACAATGAGCAGTTCTTC.

The DNA for the CDR3 is TGTGCCAGCAGTTTAGGCGGTGGGGGGAGCAATCAGCCCCAGCATTTT. This encodes CASSLGGGGSNQPQHF. This chain links TRBV28 with TRBJ1-5, with D perhaps matching TRBD1 (5 bases). The CDR3 has 16 residues. Looked up from germline, CDR1 is MDHEN and CDR2 is SYDVKM. Trimming removed 2 bases from V and 1 base from J, with 12 bases in between.

This clone was counted at least ten times. The J gene is TRBJ1-5, the V gene TRBV27, with TRBD1 as a possible D gene (5 bases). V was clipped by 2 bases and J by 0 bases, with 11 bases between them. The germline gives CDR1 MNHEY, CDR2 SMNVEV (reference sequence). This CDR3 is built from 16 residues. The CDR3, as DNA: TGTGCCAGCAGTTTAACGGGGGGGGTTAGCAATCAGCCCCAGCATTTT. Encoded protein: CASSLTGGVSNQPQHF.

This chain joins TRBV18 and TRBJ2-5; 8 positions agree with TRBD2. This CDR3 has 16 residues. Germline CDR1 reads KGHSH; CDR2 reads LQKENI. The junction had 8 bases not matched to a gene; V was cut back by 4 bases and J by 1 base. CDR3 sequence reads: CASSRAERGRQETQYF. In DNA, the CDR3 is TGTGCCAGCTCACGTGCGGAGCGGGGGCGCCAAGAGACCCAGTACTTC. Complete variable domain (other parts from reference TRBV18 and TRBJ2-5): NAGVMQNPRHLVRRRGQEARLRCSPMKGHSHVYWYRQLPEEGLKFMVYLQKENIIDESGMPKERFSAEFPKEGPSILRIQQVVRGDSAAYFCASSRAERGRQETQYFGPGTRLLVL.

The chain has TRBV5-1 and TRBJ2-3; 12 nucleotides align to TRBD2. The junction had 9 bases not matched to a gene; V was cut back by 4 bases and J by 6 bases. The CDR3 totals 16 residues. Germline V gene data show CDR1 as SGHRS and CDR2 as YFSETQ. The CDR3 loop reads CASSPKLAGGVDTQYF. The CDR3 DNA is TGCGCCAGCAGCCCAAAACTAGCGGGAGGTGTTGATACGCAGTATTTT.

The chain combines TRBV2 with TRBJ2-7; 8 nucleotides match TRBD1. Germline V lookup: CDR1 SNHLY, CDR2 FYNNEI. The CDR3 loop spans 14 amino acids. V was clipped by 5 bases and J by 7 bases; unmatched bases: 10. This chain's CDR3 is CASSQQGGLREQYF. Written as DNA, the CDR3 is TGTGCCAGCAGTCAACAGGGGGGATTGAGGGAGCAGTACTTC. Looking up the rest from reference TRBV2 and TRBJ2-7 gives the full variable domain: EPEVTQTPSHQVTQMGQEVILRCVPISNHLYFYWYRQILGQKVEFLVSFYNNEISEKSEIFDDQFSVERPDGSNFTLKIRSTKLEDSAMYFCASSQQGGLREQYFGPGTRLTVT.

This chain links TRBV7-2 with TRBJ2-2; D may be TRBD2 (6 bases). Germline assignment: CDR1 SGHTA and CDR2 FQGNSA. The CDR3 length is 16 residues. The ends were cut back, 2 bases at V and 5 bases at J, with 15 bases in the middle. The CDR3 DNA sequence: TGTGCCAGCAGCTTATCCGCTAGCGCCTTGACCGGGGAGCTGTTTTTT. This translates into CASSLSASALTGELFF. The variable domain in full, completed from reference TRBV7-2 and TRBJ2-2, reads GAGVSQSPSNKVTEKGKDVELRCDPISGHTALYWYRQSLGQGLEFLIYFQGNSAPDKSGLPSDRFSAERTGGSVSTLTIQRTQQEDSAVYLCASSLSASALTGELFFGEGSRLTVL.

The rearrangement uses TRBV28 and TRBJ1-2; a possible D gene is TRBD1 (6 bases). With 2 bases removed from V and 3 bases from J, the gap between germline ends came to 16 bases. This CDR3 has 16 residues. CDR1 and CDR2 (germline): MDHEN, SYDVKM. This CDR3 reads CASSLVSPRGDYGYTF. CDR3 nucleotides: TGTGCCAGCAGTTTAGTTAGTCCGAGGGGGGACTATGGCTACACCTTC.

A single count supports this clone. This rearrangement joins TRBV28 to TRBJ1-5; a weak D match, TRBD1 (5 bases). Germline values: CDR1 MDHEN, CDR2 SYDVKM. Trimming took off 4 bases at V and 2 bases at J, with 15 bases between the two ends. The CDR3 runs to 16 residues. Here the CDR3 reads CASSSRKGIGNQPQHF. In DNA, the CDR3 is TGTGCCAGCAGTTCCCGTAAGGGGATCGGCAATCAGCCCCAGCATTTT.

There are a few counts of this clone. The chain carries TRBV6-1 and TRBJ1-2; possible D gene TRBD1, 6 bases. The V gene's germline CDR1 is MNHNS and CDR2 SASEGT. Between the trimmed V and J ends, which lost 0 bases and 1 base, there was a span of 6 bases. This CDR3 is built from 14 residues. The DNA for the CDR3 is TGTGCCAGCAGTGAAGCGGACAGTAACTATGGCTACACCTTC. Translating gives CASSEADSNYGYTF.